The 23 T cell receptor beta chains given below trace back to one sample, sequenced in a study of beta chain features in type 1 diabetes. Of the isolated RNA, all was reverse transcribed, and so the sequenced material was expressed TCRB transcripts. The assay was immunoSEQ multiplex PCR, and TCRdb's table has in-frame clones only and misses some. The sample shows 900,000 or so clones, roughly a sixth of them seen only once. The sequenced sample was naive CD4+ T cells from blood. The receptors come from a woman aged 18-29 years in good health.

A note on this clone: The same CDR3 arises from other DNA sequences in this sample as well. This chain joins TRBV20-1 and TRBJ2-7; no reliable D call. V was pared by 3 bases and J by 3 bases, with 6 bases between. From germline, CDR1 is DFQATT and CDR2 SNEGSKA (reference sequence). The CDR3 is 11 amino acids. The CDR3 DNA reads TGCAGTGCTAGCCCTCTCTACGAGCAGTACTTC. Its translation: CSASPLYEQYF.

The chain combines TRBV19 with TRBJ2-1; D not certain. The CDR3 extends over 15 amino acids. Looked up from germline, CDR1 is LNHDA and CDR2 is SQIVND (reference sequence). Trimming pared 6 bases from V and 2 bases from J, leaving 14 bases between. The CDR3 reads CASRRAPGTYNEQFF. The CDR3 coding sequence is TGTGCCAGTAGGAGAGCCCCAGGAACCTACAATGAGCAGTTCTTC.

The chain couples TRBV7-3 to TRBJ2-7; unclear D gene. CDR1 and CDR2 from the germline V gene are SGHTA and FQGTGA. Trimming took 0 bases from V and 3 from J, leaving 9 bases between them. CDR3 size: 14 residues. CDR3 sequence (DNA): TGTGCCAGCAGCTTAACGGCGAATAACTACGAGCAGTACTTC. Translated, it gives CASSLTANNYEQYF.

This clone appeared many times. V gene TRBV15 combines with J gene TRBJ2-1, with D unclear. The V gene's germline CDR1 is LNHNV and CDR2 YYDKDF (reference sequence). The V gene lost 0 bases and the J gene lost 8 bases, with 5 bases spanning the gap. This CDR3 is 12 amino acids long. CDR3 amino acids: CATSRDVDEQFF. In nucleotides, the CDR3 is TGTGCCACCAGCAGAGATGTCGATGAGCAGTTCTTC.

A remark on this clone: Mismatch with germline at one junction end may stem from a read error. V usage is TRBV19 and J usage is TRBJ2-1; TRBD2 matches at 14 bases. CDR3 size: 20 residues. Germline V gene data show CDR1 as LNHDA and CDR2 as SQIVND (reference sequence). The CDR3: CAGSIGAGLAGASSYNEQFF. CDR3 DNA: TGTGCCGGTAGTATAGGTGCGGGACTAGCGGGAGCTAGCTCCTACAATGAGCAGTTCTTC.

This clone has only a few counts. This chain uses TRBV19 with TRBJ2-2; D possibly corresponds to TRBD1 (5 bases). The CDR3 spans 14 residues. V dropped 6 bases and J dropped 0 bases, with 8 bases sitting between them. Germline CDR1 LNHDA, CDR2 SQIVND (reference sequence). CDR3: CASRVGANTGELFF. CDR3 coding DNA: TGTGCCAGTAGGGTAGGGGCGAACACCGGGGAGCTGTTTTTT. The whole variable domain, filled in from reference TRBV19 and TRBJ2-2, reads DGGITQSPKYLFRKEGQNVTLSCEQNLNHDAMYWYRQDPGQGLRLIYYSQIVNDFQKGDIAEGYSVSREKKESFPLTVTSAQKNPTAFYLCASRVGANTGELFFGEGSRLTVL.

The chain joins TRBV6-1 to TRBJ1-4; the D gene is possibly TRBD1 (6 bases). This CDR3 is 16 amino acids long. Germline-derived CDR1 and CDR2 are MNHNS and SASEGT. V lost 1 base and J 0 bases, leaving 9 bases between the germline ends. CDR3 amino acids: CASSEGTAATNEKLFF. For the CDR3, the DNA is TGTGCCAGCAGTGAAGGGACAGCTGCAACTAATGAAAAACTGTTTTTT.

This clone showed up just a few times. The rearrangement joins TRBV5-4 to TRBJ2-3; no reliable D call. V was clipped by 6 bases and J by 14 bases, with 10 bases between them. Germline loops: CDR1 SGHNT, CDR2 YYREEE (reference sequence). This CDR3 spans 9 amino acids. The CDR3, as DNA: TGTGCCAGCACCACGAATGGGTATTTT. Amino acid sequence: CASTTNGYF.

The J gene is TRBJ1-5, the V gene TRBV5-4, with 8 bases that match TRBD1. Germline CDR1 SGHNT, CDR2 YYREEE (reference sequence). This CDR3 is built from 15 residues. Unmatched junction bases numbered 0, after V lost 0 bases and J lost 1 base. The CDR3 protein is CASSLGTGSNQPQHF. Here the CDR3 DNA reads TGTGCCAGCAGCTTGGGGACAGGGAGCAATCAGCCCCAGCATTTT.

The table lists this clone with a few counts. As DNA, the CDR3 is TGTGCCAGCAGCGCTAGGAACACAGATACGCAGTATTTT. This sequence encodes CASSARNTDTQYF. This chain links TRBV9 with TRBJ2-3; D is unclear. Germline loops: CDR1 SGDLS, CDR2 YYNGEE. Trimming shortened V by 3 bases and J by 2 bases, and 7 bases separated the two germline ends. The CDR3 runs to 13 residues. Full variable domain (remainder filled in from reference TRBV9 and TRBJ2-3): DSGVTQTPKHLITATGQRVTLRCSPRSGDLSVYWYQQSLDQGLQFLIQYYNGEERAKGNILERFSAQQFPDLHSELNLSSLELGDSALYFCASSARNTDTQYFGPGTRLTVL.

The gene calls are TRBV4-3 and TRBJ2-7, with D possibly called TRBD1 or TRBD2 (5 bases each). The germline V gene encodes CDR1 LGHNA and CDR2 YSLEER. This CDR3 has 15 amino acids. The V end was cut by 5 bases, the J end by 7 bases, with 21 bases between. CDR3 residues: CASSARQGASLEQYF. The CDR3 DNA sequence: TGCGCCAGCAGCGCAAGGCAGGGAGCTTCTCTTGAGCAGTACTTC.

The V gene is TRBV6-5, the J gene TRBJ1-5; weak D call: TRBD1 (6 bases). The germline V gene has CDR1 MNHEY and CDR2 SVGAGI. The CDR3 is 14 amino acids. With 7 bases removed from V and 3 bases from J, the gap between germline ends came to 13 bases. The CDR3 loop reads CASTTAGDNQPQHF. The CDR3 coding sequence is TGTGCCAGCACTACAGCAGGGGACAATCAGCCCCAGCATTTT.

This clone was seen only a few times. This chain uses TRBV11-2 with TRBJ2-6, with D hard to call. Germline V lookup: CDR1 SGHAT, CDR2 FQNNGV. This CDR3 comprises 15 residues. Trimming removed 1 base from V and 2 bases from J, with 6 bases in between. As DNA, the CDR3 is TGTGCCAGCAGCTTAGTAGGGCCTGGGGCCAACGTCCTGACTTTC. Amino acid sequence: CASSLVGPGANVLTF.

This clone was recorded many times. V and J are TRBV21-1 and TRBJ2-7; TRBD2, as called in the table, went unchecked against the DNA. TRBV21-1 is a pseudogene. This CDR3 has 11 residues. The CDR3 region is CAIKRAYEQYF. CDR3 nucleotide sequence: TGTGCCATCAAAAGAGCCTACGAGCAGTACTTC.

This chain links TRBV10-3 with TRBJ2-2; possibly TRBD2 for D (6 bases). From germline, CDR1 is ENHRY and CDR2 SYGVKD. The V end lost 10 bases, the J end lost 6 bases, and 21 bases lay between the germline ends. This CDR3 contains 15 residues. The DNA of the CDR3 is TGTGCCACCCAAGACTCGGGAGATTTTCCCGGGGAGCTGTTTTTT. Translating it yields CATQDSGDFPGELFF.

This clone was seen more than once but under ten times. The J gene is TRBJ2-3, the V gene TRBV28; D unclear. Germline V lookup: CDR1 MDHEN, CDR2 SYDVKM. The V gene lost 2 bases and the J gene lost 8 bases, with 11 bases spanning the gap. The CDR3 loop spans 13 amino acids. The CDR3 here is CASSLQPVVTQYF. DNA for the CDR3: TGTGCCAGCAGTTTACAGCCGGTGGTTACGCAGTATTTT.

The chain combines TRBV28 with TRBJ1-2; D unclear. The CDR3 sequence is 13 residues long. In germline, CDR1 is MDHEN, CDR2 SYDVKM. Between the trimmed V and J ends, which lost 7 bases and 2 bases, there was a span of 11 bases. The CDR3 loop reads CASTRTGNYGYTF. CDR3 bases: TGTGCCAGCACCAGGACGGGAAACTATGGCTACACCTTC.

This clone has a handful of counts. The rearrangement joins TRBV5-1 to TRBJ1-3; D is possibly TRBD1 (5 bases). CDR3 size: 16 residues. With 0 bases removed from V and 0 bases from J, the gap between germline ends came to 10 bases. Germline CDR1 and CDR2: SGHRS and YFSETQ. CDR3: CASSLAGPFSGNTIYF. The CDR3 nucleotides read TGCGCCAGCAGCTTGGCGGGACCGTTCTCTGGAAACACCATATATTTT.

V gene TRBV7-3 combines with J gene TRBJ2-1; D might be TRBD2 (5 bases). Germline CDR1 is SGHTA and CDR2 is FQGTGA. Trimming removed 5 bases from V and 5 bases from J, with 19 bases in between. This CDR3 has 16 amino acids. This CDR3 reads CASSPTGSGRDNEQFF. For the CDR3, the DNA is TGTGCCAGCAGCCCGACGGGGAGTGGGAGAGACAATGAGCAGTTCTTC. Looking up the rest from reference TRBV7-3 and TRBJ2-1 gives the full variable domain: GAGVSQTPSNKVTEKGKYVELRCDPISGHTALYWYRQSLGQGPEFLIYFQGTGAADDSGLPNDRFFAVRPEGSVSTLKIQRTERGDSAVYLCASSPTGSGRDNEQFFGPGTRLTVL.

This clone has just a few counts. Other nucleotide sequences in the sample specify the same CDR3. The chain is built from TRBV28 and TRBJ1-5; D is perhaps TRBD1 (6 bases). Trimming stripped 3 bases from V and 7 bases from J, with 13 bases between. Germline CDR1 is MDHEN and CDR2 is SYDVKM. The CDR3 has 14 amino acids. CDR3 loop: CASSLGGRGQPQHF. Here the CDR3 DNA reads TGTGCCAGCAGTTTGGGGGGCAGGGGCCAGCCCCAGCATTTT.

CDR3 DNA sequence: TGCAGCGTTGAATGGGGGGTGCGTGGCTACACCTTC. This sequence encodes CSVEWGVRGYTF. The rearrangement links TRBV29-1 to TRBJ1-2, with D perhaps matching TRBD1 (5 bases). Trimming left V 2 bases short and J 7 bases short, with 11 bases between. Germline CDR1 reads SQVTM; CDR2 reads ANQGSEA. The length of the CDR3 is 12 residues.

This clone has more than one count but fewer than ten. The chain joins TRBV4-3 to TRBJ2-7; the match to TRBD2 covers 14 bases. V shed 2 bases, J shed 3 bases, and the junction held 6 bases outside the gene matches. This CDR3 comprises 17 residues. Germline V CDR1 and CDR2: LGHNA, YSLEER. The CDR3 region has the DNA TGCGCCAGCAGCCAACGACTAGCGGGAGGGCTTCGCTACGAGCAGTACTTC. Protein: CASSQRLAGGLRYEQYF.

This clone came up a few times. The chain employs TRBV28 and TRBJ2-7, with a possible D match to TRBD1 (6 bases). Trimming took 6 bases from V and 2 from J, leaving 17 bases between them. CDR1 is MDHEN and CDR2 is SYDVKM in the germline V gene. The CDR3 consists of 15 residues. Here the CDR3 reads CASSSADRKAYEQYF. As DNA, the CDR3 is TGTGCCAGCAGCTCTGCGGACAGAAAAGCCTACGAGCAGTACTTC.